This T cell receptor beta chain was captured in a study of response to subunit inactivated influenza vaccine. TCRdb reanalysed the RT-PCR reads using MiXCR and keeps one entry per CDR3 protein. The sample carries hundreds of thousands of distinct CDR3 sequences, around 10% recorded once. Trimming took 3 bases from V and 8 from J, leaving 10 bases between them. This CDR3 is 13 amino acids long. This clonotype has ten or more counts. These sequences were also reported in another study, on T cells expressing NK-cell markers. That study reports: 5'RACE template switching with UMIs produced the TCR beta cDNA. Repertoires of TCR beta were obtained from T cells sorted as CD3+CD56+NKG2C+, CD3+CD56+NKG2C- and CD3+CD56-NKG2C+. The CD3+CD56-NKG2C+ fraction was also led by these clonotypes in a few donors.

The sequencing here drew on PBMCs from blood, taken on the day of vaccination. The TCR sequence derives from a man over 45 who received an inactivated influenza vaccine. The gene calls are TRBV12-3 or TRBV12-4 and TRBJ2-2; D unresolved. The CDR3 spells CASSFTGRGELFF. CDR3 nucleotide sequence: TGTGCCAGCAGTTTTACGGGCAGGGGGGAGCTGTTTTTT.